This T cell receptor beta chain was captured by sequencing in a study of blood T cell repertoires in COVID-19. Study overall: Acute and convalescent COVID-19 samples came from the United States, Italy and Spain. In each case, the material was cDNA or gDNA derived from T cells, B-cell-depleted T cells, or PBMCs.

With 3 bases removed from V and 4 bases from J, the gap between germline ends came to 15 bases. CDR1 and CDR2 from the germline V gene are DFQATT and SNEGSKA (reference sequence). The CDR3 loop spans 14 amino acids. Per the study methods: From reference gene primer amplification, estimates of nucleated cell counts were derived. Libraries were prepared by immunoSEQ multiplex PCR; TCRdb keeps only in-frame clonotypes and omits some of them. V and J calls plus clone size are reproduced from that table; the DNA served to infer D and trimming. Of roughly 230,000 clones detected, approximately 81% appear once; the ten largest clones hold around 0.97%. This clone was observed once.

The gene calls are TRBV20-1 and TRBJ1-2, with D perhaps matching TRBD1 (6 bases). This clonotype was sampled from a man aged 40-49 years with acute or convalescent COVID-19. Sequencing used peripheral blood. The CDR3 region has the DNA TGCAGTGCTAGTTGGAAGGGACAACCCTATGGCTACACCTTC. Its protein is CSASWKGQPYGYTF.